Below are 5 T cell receptor beta chains sequenced from a single sample in a study of PD-1 blockade in classical Hodgkin lymphoma. Sequencing used immunoSEQ multiplex PCR; TCRdb keeps in-frame clones, though not all of them. The sample consists of 20,000 to 30,000 clones, approximately 78% of them appearing once. Each patient experienced a relapse that followed autologous stem cell transplantation, and brentuximab vedotin exposure varied. Sample: peripheral blood mononuclear cells (PBMCs), taken before the second cycle of nivolumab. These TCRs come from a human donor with classical Hodgkin lymphoma.

This clone showed up just a few times. J is TRBJ2-7 and V is TRBV4-1, with 10 bases matching TRBD1. The CDR3 has 15 amino acids. Trimming at V came to 4 bases and at J to 3 bases, leaving 6 bases not matched to a gene. Germline-derived CDR1 and CDR2 are MGHRA and YSYEKL. The CDR3 DNA reads TGCGCCAGCAGCCCCGGACAGGGGGGGGTCTACGAGCAGTACTTC. Translation: CASSPGQGGVYEQYF.

The chain is built from TRBV4-1 and TRBJ1-1; D is ambiguous. Germline CDR1 is MGHRA and CDR2 is YSYEKL. V lost 5 bases, J lost 3 bases, and 10 bases lay in between. The CDR3 sequence is 13 residues long. The CDR3 is CASSFLPDTEAFF. CDR3 DNA sequence: TGCGCCAGCAGCTTCCTCCCGGACACTGAAGCTTTCTTT.

The rearrangement joins TRBV4-1 to TRBJ2-3; unclear D gene. The CDR3 extends over 14 amino acids. Trimming took 2 bases from V and 0 from J, leaving 6 bases between them. Germline V gene lookup returns CDR1 MGHRA and CDR2 YSYEKL. CDR3 bases: TGCGCCAGCAGCCAAACCTACAGCACAGATACGCAGTATTTT. This encodes CASSQTYSTDTQYF.

CDR3 bases: TGTGCCAGCACCGGGACAGGGGTGTTCGGTTTCTCTGGAAACACCATATATTTT. Amino acids: CASTGTGVFGFSGNTIYF. The chain employs TRBV2 and TRBJ1-3, with 10 nucleotides matching TRBD1. The CDR3 spans 18 residues. V was clipped by 7 bases and J by 0 bases; unmatched bases: 12. Germline-derived CDR1 and CDR2 are SNHLY and FYNNEI. Based on the CDR3 plus reference TRBV2 and TRBJ1-3, the full variable domain is EPEVTQTPSHQVTQMGQEVILRCVPISNHLYFYWYRQILGQKVEFLVSFYNNEISEKSEIFDDQFSVERPDGSNFTLKIRSTKLEDSAMYFCASTGTGVFGFSGNTIYFGEGSWLTVV.

V and J are TRBV28 and TRBJ2-7; 7 positions agree with TRBD1. The V gene's germline CDR1 is MDHEN and CDR2 SYDVKM. Germline trimming cut 8 bases from V and 3 bases from J; bases unmatched to any gene: 7. This CDR3 has 13 residues. DNA of the CDR3: TGTGCCAGCTGCGTTGCAGGGGGCTACGAGCAGTACTTC. Translating it yields CASCVAGGYEQYF.